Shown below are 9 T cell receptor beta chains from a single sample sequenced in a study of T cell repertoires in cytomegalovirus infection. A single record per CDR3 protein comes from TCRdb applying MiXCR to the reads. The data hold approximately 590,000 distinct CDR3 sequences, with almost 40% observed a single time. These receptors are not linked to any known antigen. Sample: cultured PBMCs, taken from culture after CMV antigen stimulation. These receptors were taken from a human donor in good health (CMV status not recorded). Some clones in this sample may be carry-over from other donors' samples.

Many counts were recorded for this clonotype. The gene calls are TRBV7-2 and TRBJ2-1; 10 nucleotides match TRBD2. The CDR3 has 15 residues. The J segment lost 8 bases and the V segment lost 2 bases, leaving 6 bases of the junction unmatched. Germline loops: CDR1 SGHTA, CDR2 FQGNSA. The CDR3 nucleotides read TGTGCCAGCAGCTTATTAGCGGGGGGATTCGATGAGCAGTTCTTC. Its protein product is CASSLLAGGFDEQFF. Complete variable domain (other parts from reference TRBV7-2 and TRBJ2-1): GAGVSQSPSNKVTEKGKDVELRCDPISGHTALYWYRQSLGQGLEFLIYFQGNSAPDKSGLPSDRFSAERTGGSVSTLTIQRTQQEDSAVYLCASSLLAGGFDEQFFGPGTRLTVL.

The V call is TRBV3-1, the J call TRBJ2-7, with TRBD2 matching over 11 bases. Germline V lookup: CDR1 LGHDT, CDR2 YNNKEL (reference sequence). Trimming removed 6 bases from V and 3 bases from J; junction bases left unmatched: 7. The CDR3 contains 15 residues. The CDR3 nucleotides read TGTGCCAGCAGATTCGGGACTAGCGGATTCTACGAGCAGTACTTC. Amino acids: CASRFGTSGFYEQYF.

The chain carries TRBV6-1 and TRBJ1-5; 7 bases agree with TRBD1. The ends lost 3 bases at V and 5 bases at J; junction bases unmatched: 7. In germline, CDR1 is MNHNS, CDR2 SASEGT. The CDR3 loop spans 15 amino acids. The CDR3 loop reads CASSDPRQGYQPQHF. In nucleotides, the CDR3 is TGTGCCAGCAGTGACCCAAGACAGGGATATCAGCCCCAGCATTTT.

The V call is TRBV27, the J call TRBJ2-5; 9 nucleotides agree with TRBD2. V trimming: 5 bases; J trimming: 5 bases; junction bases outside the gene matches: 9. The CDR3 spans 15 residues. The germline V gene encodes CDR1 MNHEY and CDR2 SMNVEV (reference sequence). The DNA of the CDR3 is TGTGCCAGCAGTAGGGCTAGCGGGGATCGGGAGACCCAGTACTTC. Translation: CASSRASGDRETQYF.

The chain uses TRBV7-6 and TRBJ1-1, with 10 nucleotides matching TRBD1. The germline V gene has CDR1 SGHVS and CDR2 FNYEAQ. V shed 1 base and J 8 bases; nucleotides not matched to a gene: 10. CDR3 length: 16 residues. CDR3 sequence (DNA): TGTGCCAGCAGCTTAGAGGGACAGGGGAGTTTCACCGAAGCTTTCTTT. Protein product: CASSLEGQGSFTEAFF.

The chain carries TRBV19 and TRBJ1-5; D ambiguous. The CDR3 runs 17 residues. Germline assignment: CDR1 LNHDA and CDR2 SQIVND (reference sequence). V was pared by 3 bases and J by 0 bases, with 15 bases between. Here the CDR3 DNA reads TGTGCCAGTAGTATTGGGAGGACGGCGTATAGCAATCAGCCCCAGCATTTT. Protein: CASSIGRTAYSNQPQHF.

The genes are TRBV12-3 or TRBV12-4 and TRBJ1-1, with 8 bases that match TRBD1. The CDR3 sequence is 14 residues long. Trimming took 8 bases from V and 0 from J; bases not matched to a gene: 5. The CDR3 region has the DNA TGTGCCAGCCTCGACAGGGGACTGAACACTGAAGCTTTCTTT. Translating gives CASLDRGLNTEAFF.

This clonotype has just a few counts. The CDR3 nucleotides are TGTGCCAGCGGTTCCCCCCTCCGGGAGACCCAGTACTTC. Residues: CASGSPLRETQYF. This chain uses TRBV7-2 with TRBJ2-5, with D uncertain. V shed 8 bases and J shed 5 bases, with 15 bases lying between them. Looked up from germline, CDR1 is SGHTA and CDR2 is FQGNSA. This CDR3 has 13 amino acids. Supplemented by reference TRBV7-2 and TRBJ2-5, the full variable domain reads GAGVSQSPSNKVTEKGKDVELRCDPISGHTALYWYRQSLGQGLEFLIYFQGNSAPDKSGLPSDRFSAERTGGSVSTLTIQRTQQEDSAVYLCASGSPLRETQYFGPGTRLLVL.

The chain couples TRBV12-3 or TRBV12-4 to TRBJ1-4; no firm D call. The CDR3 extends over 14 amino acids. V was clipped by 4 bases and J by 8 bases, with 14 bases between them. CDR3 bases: TGTGCCAGCAGTTCACGGGCAAAGGGAGAAAAACTGTTTTTT. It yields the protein CASSSRAKGEKLFF.